The sample holds many counts of the clone carrying this TCR beta chain. Its cognate antigen is unknown. The germline V and J ends were trimmed by 5 bases and 4 bases, with 9 bases remaining between them. CDR3 size: 13 residues. Germline CDR1 and CDR2: SGHTA and FQGTGA. This sample was taken from a study of T cell repertoires in cytomegalovirus infection. Study context: From public TCR beta signatures came an indication of both CMV infection and matching HLA type. Study findings and constraints: CMV carriers having the relevant HLA were flagged by cumulative public TCR beta family frequency. Across the ex vivo response, the dominant clonotypes were HLA-C-restricted CMV-specific TCR beta clonotypes.

TCRdb passed the reads through MiXCR, listing each CDR3 protein once. The sample comprises over 450,000 distinct CDR3 sequences, 11% of which are singletons, and roughly a tenth rests with the top ten. The sequencing input was PBMCs. The clonotype comes from a human donor in good health (CMV status not recorded). Some clones in this sample may be carry-over from other donors' samples. The V and J genes are TRBV7-3 and TRBJ2-1, with a tentative D call TRBD2 (5 bases). This CDR3 is CASSRGGYNEQFF. In nucleotides, the CDR3 is TGTGCCAGCAGCCGCGGAGGTTACAATGAGCAGTTCTTC.